The sequence of this TCR beta chain was determined in a study of blood T cell repertoires in COVID-19. At the level of the study: Acute-phase and convalescent COVID-19 samples originated in the United States, Italy and Spain. T cells, B-cell-depleted T cells, or PBMCs provided the cDNA or gDNA that served as material.

Per the authors' pipeline: Counts of nucleated cells, estimated from reference gene primer amplification, were obtained. Repertoires were generated with immunoSEQ multiplex PCR, while TCRdb's copy carries only in-frame clones and drops some. That table furnishes V, J and clone size, whereas the DNA furnished D and trimming. The sample records approximately 230,000 clones, around 88% being singletons. Germline-derived CDR1 and CDR2 are DFQATT and SNEGSKA (reference sequence). The CDR3 totals 16 residues. J was trimmed by 2 bases and V by 3 bases; bases with no gene match: 9. The table lists this clone with a count of one.

J is TRBJ2-3 and V is TRBV20-1; 9 nucleotides line up with TRBD2. This sequence originates from a man older than 75 with acute or convalescent COVID-19. Material for sequencing was peripheral blood. In nucleotides, the CDR3 is TGCAGTGCTAGTAGCCCGGCTAGCGGGAACACAGATACGCAGTATTTT. The encoded protein is CSASSPASGNTDTQYF.